The clone carrying this T cell receptor beta chain was counted ten times or more. Its target is not known. Unique molecular identifiers were used to barcode this TCRbeta library. TCRdb reprocessed the PCR reads via MiXCR and lists one record per CDR3 protein. The sample records 200,000 or so distinct CDR3 sequences, 5.5% to 7% being singletons. This specimen comes from a study of T-cell reconstitution after alpha-beta-depleted transplantation in children. General observations from the study: Where alpha-beta T cells came from about two months after transplant was reportedly several hundred expanded graft clones.

Germline lookup yields CDR1 ENHRY and CDR2 SYGVKD. Losses at the gene ends were 8 bases for V and 7 bases for J; bases not matched to a gene: 12. This CDR3 comprises 15 residues. This chain links TRBV10-3 with TRBJ2-1; 9 nucleotides agree with TRBD1. This TCR was sampled from a girl under three years old with combined immunodeficiency, due to receive a stem cell transplant. The source was PBMCs, collected before TCRalphabeta/CD19-depleted stem cell transplant. Here the CDR3 DNA reads TGTGCCATCGGCCCGACAGGGGGTAGGCGGAATGAGCAGTTCTTC. Its protein is CAIGPTGGRRNEQFF.